Listed below are T cell receptor beta chains from one sample, sequenced in a study of blood T cell repertoires in COVID-19. The table came from immunoSEQ multiplex PCR; TCRdb's copy has only in-frame clones and leaves some out. The table lists 60,000 to 85,000 clones, about 90% of them singletons, with around 3.5% in the top ten. The sample was peripheral blood. The receptor set was obtained from a woman between 45 and 65 years old with COVID-19, enrolled during active disease. The CDR3 runs from the conserved cysteine through the conserved F or W. The D gene is left open where the match is weak. Some rows mark clone size as missing; the rest say once, few, many or name a class of expanded clone.

V gene	D gene	J gene	CDR3 length	clone size	CDR3 protein	CDR3 DNA
TRBV29-1	-	TRBJ2-5	13	-	CSVESWSEETQYF	TGCAGCGTTGAAAGTTGGAGCGAAGAGACCCAGTACTTC
TRBV9	TRBD2	TRBJ2-1	15	-	CASSVGTSGYNEQFF	TGTGCCAGCAGCGTAGGAACTAGCGGTTACAATGAGCAGTTCTTC
TRBV5-6	-	TRBJ1-1	13	-	CASSLPGNTEAFF	TGTGCCAGCAGCCTCCCAGGGAACACTGAAGCTTTCTTT
TRBV27	-	TRBJ1-5	15	once	CASSFRGGDNQPQHF	TGTGCCAGCAGTTTTAGAGGGGGAGACAATCAGCCCCAGCATTTT
TRBV27	-	TRBJ2-7	16	-	CASSPRNRDRRNTQYF	TGTGCCAGCAGTCCCCGGAACAGGGACCGACGGAACACGCAGTACTTC
TRBV21-1	-	TRBJ1-6	18	-	CARPYRDSTGNGNSPLHF	TGTGCCAGACCCTACCGGGACAGCACAGGGAACGGTAATTCACCCCTCCACTTT
TRBV7-9	-	TRBJ2-1	16	-	CASSRSRERSYNEQFF	TGTGCCAGCAGCCGTAGCCGGGAGCGCTCCTACAATGAGCAGTTCTTC
TRBV23-1	TRBD1	TRBJ2-7	16	-	CASSERGTGRRFEQYF	TGCGCCAGCAGTGAGAGGGGGACAGGACGCAGATTCGAGCAGTACTTC
TRBV5-4	-	TRBJ2-2	15	-	CASSYGLENTGELFF	TGTGCCAGCAGTTATGGACTGGAGAACACCGGGGAGCTGTTTTTT
TRBV15	TRBD2	TRBJ2-7	19	-	CATSKFSGTSGIRSYEQYF	TGTGCCACCAGCAAATTTTCCGGGACTAGCGGGATCCGCTCCTACGAGCAGTACTTC
TRBV28	TRBD2	TRBJ2-3	15	-	CASLERGWDTDTQYF	TGTGCCAGCTTAGAGCGGGGATGGGACACAGATACGCAGTATTTT